This T cell receptor beta chain was recorded in a study of cytomegalovirus exposure and HLA in healthy donors (dated by TCRdb to about 2017). Study-level background: According to an earlier analysis of 550 to 750 of the donors, 150 million to 200 million T cells yielded roughly 110 million unique TCR beta sequences and more than 250 Gb of sequence data. An early release covering some 640 HLA-typed donors comprised around 300 gigabases of sequencing data and around 85 million unique TCR sequences. Among the roughly 430 genotyped donors, around 81% belonged to the genetic ancestry cluster associated with self-reported Caucasian donors. The aim of the study was to test whether cataloging public T cell receptors could identify signatures of past pathogen exposure. The study used immunosequencing to profile the T cell repertoires of approximately 690 subjects and linked those repertoires to cytomegalovirus serostatus. A separate validation cohort of roughly 130 different subjects was used in addition to the roughly 640-subject first cohort. To predict cytomegalovirus infection status, the study combined high-throughput TCR immunosequencing, statistical association of individual TCRs with disease status, and machine learning. A later analysis re-analyzed previously published TCR beta repertoires from hundreds of donors and added high-resolution HLA genotyping to study TCR occurrence patterns. In the later analysis, no new phenotypic data were used to find candidate immune exposures; instead, reliance was placed on TCR beta sequences and their occurrence across donors. An earlier analysis of 500 to 750 of the donors applied high-throughput TCR beta sequencing to assess whether each TCR beta V gene segment acted as functional or pseudogenic. Alongside the repertoire data, information on donor age, sex, ethnicity and CMV serostatus was compiled. A later genetic analysis used genome-wide SNP genotypes for about three fifths of the roughly 700 donors, treating that subset as a discovery cohort. Every repertoire in the discovery cohort had been generated on one and the same sequencing platform. HLA typing covered class I and class II loci at four-digit resolution. The number of typed donors differed by locus: roughly 620-640 for A, B, C, DRB1 and DQB1; some 540 for DQA1; over 600 for DPA1; and some 430 for DPB1. Four or five DR-DQ haplotypes were handled as single units for association and clustering because linkage in the cohort was strong. Across approximately 400 genotyped donors of the cohort, an average of approximately 200,000 unique TCR beta nucleotide sequences per donor were sequenced, and approximately 17% of those sequences were non-productive.

V is cut by 5 bases and J by 0 bases, and the space between the germline ends is 14 bases. Based on the germline V gene (reference sequence), the CDR1 and CDR2 sequences are LNHNV and YYDKDF. From the cysteine up to the phenylalanine, the CDR3 has a length of 15 residues. Only the CDR3 part of the read is kept: 45 bases, read in frame from the first base. The paper's findings and limits, for the study overall: In an earlier analysis of around 600 of the donors, most TCR beta V segments were observed in productive rearrangements about 90% or about 30% of the time, broadly matching IMGT annotations. A further reported finding was that TCR beta sequences accurately predicted the HLA-A and HLA-B alleles for most subjects in the first cohort. Some IMGT-functional V segments, including TRBV6-2 and TRBV6-3, could not be distinguished by the 87-base-pair reads and were therefore excluded. Because HLA typing was missing for some donors at each locus, association tests included only the typed subset. In the study, about 150 TCR beta chains were listed as associated with cytomegalovirus. Most TCR sequences were observed very rarely across donors, whereas some public TCRs were present in many individuals. An association between a missense DCLRE1C variant and V-gene and J-gene trimming of TCR beta chains was found in a later genetic analysis and replicated in an independent cohort. Cytomegalovirus status was reported to be diagnosed by the classifier with high specificity and sensitivity in both the original and validation cohorts. Because counts were too low, seventeen rarely observed V segments, including chromosome 9 orphons, were excluded from the earlier analysis of roughly 580 of the donors. A later analysis found that most CMV-associated TCR beta chains appeared HLA-restricted, with HLA associations seemingly driven largely by CMV exposure. Compared with equally common non-associated chains, HLA-associated TCR beta chains in a later analysis were more clonally expanded and had lower generation probabilities. The cohort was sequenced for TCR beta chains only, and without alpha or paired-chain data the features that could be detected were limited. According to a later analysis, TCR association rates differed among HLA loci, with DRB1 alleles showing the most associated TCRs and HLA-C alleles showing the fewest. At a false discovery rate of 0.05, a later analysis linked 16,951 TCR beta sequences to specific HLA alleles. Three of the identified cytomegalovirus-associated TCR beta chains were confirmed in vitro to be specific for cytomegalovirus antigens. A later analysis reported that several top co-occurrence clusters appeared linked to parvovirus B19, influenza, CMV and Epstein-Barr virus. Immune exposure information for the cohort was limited to CMV serostatus. Presence/absence analyses assumed roughly uniform sequencing depth across donors, an assumption that may not hold. A later genetic analysis reported fewer N-insertions in productive TCRs among donors in an Asian-associated ancestry cluster than the roughly 700-donor mean. A cluster of highly shared sequence variants was judged likely to represent a technical artifact of the sequencing pipeline. Strong co-occurrence of HLA alleles, especially DR and DQ, made assigning TCR associations to individual alleles difficult. Linkage disequilibrium might explain the correlated functional status among segregating V segments, but an unknown experimental factor could not be excluded. It was suggested by the authors that the approach could potentially be generalized to other disease states and immunological phenotypes.

The protocol used for the library was the immunoSEQ multiplex PCR assay. For the multiplex PCR, a mixture combining 60 forward primers for TCR Vbeta segments and 13 reverse primers for TCR Jbeta segments was used. Amplification of the CDR3 region of rearranged TCR beta genes was performed with a multiplex PCR assay on genomic DNA. The Illumina HiSeq System was used to sequence the amplified TCR beta libraries as 87-base-pair reads. Regarding the original processing steps: A later analysis counted approximately 84 million unique TCR beta chains across the 550 to 700 repertoires, and about 10 million of these chains were shared by at least two donors. Raw reads were error-corrected and collapsed into unique sequences by a nearest-neighbor algorithm in which closely related sequences were merged to remove PCR and sequencing errors. To assign V, D and J gene segments, CDR3 sequences were aligned to IMGT reference sequences. For a sequence to be retained, at least a six-nucleotide match to both a V gene segment and a J gene segment was required. Rearrangements were called productive when the CDR3 lacked stop codons and stayed in frame with V and J; all others were non-productive. Following IMGT convention, CDR3 was defined as the stretch from the second conserved V-encoded cysteine up to the conserved J-encoded phenylalanine. In an earlier analysis of 500 to 650 of the donors, sequences lacking an unambiguous match to a single V gene segment were excluded. In an earlier analysis of some 590 of the donors, a V segment was called functional when productive rearrangements were above 56.7%, and segregating when the standard deviation between donors exceeded 5%. A statistical classification framework was built for diagnosing cytomegalovirus status from the catalog of TCR beta chain sequences. In a later analysis, TCR nucleotide sequences were compared against IMGT/GENE-DB human TR gene sequences so that V and J genes could be assigned. In a later analysis, CDR3 sequences and most-parsimonious VDJ recombination scenarios were assigned using the TCRdist pipeline. In a later analysis, every TCR beta chain was defined by the combination of its CDR3 amino acid sequence and its V-gene family, and reads without a unique V-gene family were dropped. As a way to deal with suspected cross-contamination and a sequencing artifact, a later analysis dropped approximately 570 nucleotide sequences that were highly shared and had low generation probability. In a later analysis, a clonal expansion index was calculated for each public chain from normalized within-repertoire ranks of inferred template counts. In a later analysis, generation probabilities were computed using a VDJ recombination model fitted to out-of-frame rearrangements, and the results were checked against IGoR. Hypergeometric tests were used in a later analysis to score TCR-TCR, TCR-HLA and TCR-CMV co-occurrence, with a repertoire-size bias correction applied to the TCR pairs. A later analysis estimated false discovery rates by permuting HLA or CMV assignments 20 times. In a later analysis, co-occurring TCRs were grouped using DBSCAN, and TCRdist sequence similarity was added for clustering within HLA-allele-positive subsets. Repertoires with fewer than 30,000 or more than 120,000 public chains were left out of co-occurrence clustering, as were about five repertoires with anomalous nucleotide sharing. Not all clones reach the TCRdb copy of this immuneACCESS table, which keeps in-frame sequences only. Checked studies attribute under half of the gap to unresolved V genes and leave the rest unexplained. D and trimming were read from the DNA, whereas the V and J calls and clone size are those reported in that table. In this sample the table shows around 150,000 clones, approximately 83% of which occur a single time. The top ten constitute 3.5% to 5% of the sample.

Details on this clone: This receptor's antigen is unknown. Qualities for individual bases were not recorded, and no much larger clone is one base off.

The cohort consisted of 666 healthy bone marrow donors. At the time of sampling, all cohort members were nominally healthy, though unrecorded immune exposures were likely present. The donor was CMV seropositive and belonged to the group of about 290 seropositive cohort members. A peripheral blood sample was provided by each donor, and peripheral blood mononuclear cells were used for TCR beta sequencing. The Qiagen DNeasy Blood Extraction Kit was used to extract genomic DNA from the blood cell samples. The chain uses TRBV15 and TRBJ2-7, and perhaps TRBD1 as D gene, on 6 matching bases. This receptor was taken from a man between 40 and 49 years old in good health and CMV-seropositive. Sample: PBMCs. The DNA reads TGTGCCACCAGCCCCCGAAGGGGGAGCTCCTACGAGCAGTACTTC. Translated, this is CATSPRRGSSYEQYF.